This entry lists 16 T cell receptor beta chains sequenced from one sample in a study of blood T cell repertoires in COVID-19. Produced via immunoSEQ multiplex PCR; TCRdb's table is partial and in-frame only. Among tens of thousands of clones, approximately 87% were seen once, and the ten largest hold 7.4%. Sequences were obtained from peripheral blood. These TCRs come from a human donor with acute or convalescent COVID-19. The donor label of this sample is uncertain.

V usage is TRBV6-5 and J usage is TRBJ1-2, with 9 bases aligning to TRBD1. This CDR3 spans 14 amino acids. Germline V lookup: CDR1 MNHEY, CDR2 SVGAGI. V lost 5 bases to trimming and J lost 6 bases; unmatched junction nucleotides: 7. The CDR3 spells CASSRGTGLDGYTF. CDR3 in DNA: TGTGCCAGCAGTCGCGGGACAGGGTTAGATGGCTACACCTTC.

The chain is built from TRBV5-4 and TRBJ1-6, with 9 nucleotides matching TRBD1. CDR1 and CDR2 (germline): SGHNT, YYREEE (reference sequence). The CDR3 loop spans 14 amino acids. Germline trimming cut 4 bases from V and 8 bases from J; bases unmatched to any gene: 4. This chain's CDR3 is CASSKDRGDSPLHF. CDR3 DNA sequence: TGTGCCAGCAGCAAGGACAGGGGAGATTCACCCCTCCACTTT. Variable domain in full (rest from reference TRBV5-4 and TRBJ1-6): ETGVTQSPTHLIKTRGQQVTLRCSSQSGHNTVSWYQQALGQGPQFIFQYYREEENGRGNFPPRFSGLQFPNYSSELNVNALELDDSALYLCASSKDRGDSPLHFGNGTRLTVT.

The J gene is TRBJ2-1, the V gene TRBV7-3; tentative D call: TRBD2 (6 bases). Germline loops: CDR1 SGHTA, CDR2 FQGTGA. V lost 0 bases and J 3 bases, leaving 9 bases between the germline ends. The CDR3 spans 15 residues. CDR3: CASSLTPSDYNEQFF. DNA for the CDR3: TGTGCCAGCAGCTTAACCCCTAGCGACTACAATGAGCAGTTCTTC.

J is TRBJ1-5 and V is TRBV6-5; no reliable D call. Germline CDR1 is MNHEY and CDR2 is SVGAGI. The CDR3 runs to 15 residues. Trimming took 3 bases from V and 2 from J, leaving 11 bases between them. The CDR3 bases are TGTGCCAGCAGTTATGACTGGTCAGGCAATCAGCCCCAGCATTTT. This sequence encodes CASSYDWSGNQPQHF.

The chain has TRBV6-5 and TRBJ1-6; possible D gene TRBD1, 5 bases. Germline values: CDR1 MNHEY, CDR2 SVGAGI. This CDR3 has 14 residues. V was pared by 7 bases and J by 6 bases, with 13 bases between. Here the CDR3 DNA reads TGTGCCAGCACGCGGGGACTGAGTAATTCACCCCTCCACTTT. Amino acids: CASTRGLSNSPLHF.

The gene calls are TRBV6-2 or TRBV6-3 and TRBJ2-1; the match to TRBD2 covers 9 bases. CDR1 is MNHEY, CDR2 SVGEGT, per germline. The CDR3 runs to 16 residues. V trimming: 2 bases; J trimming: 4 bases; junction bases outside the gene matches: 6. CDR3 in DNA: TGTGCCAGCAGTTACACGGCGGGGGGGCCGTACAATGAGCAGTTCTTC. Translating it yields CASSYTAGGPYNEQFF.

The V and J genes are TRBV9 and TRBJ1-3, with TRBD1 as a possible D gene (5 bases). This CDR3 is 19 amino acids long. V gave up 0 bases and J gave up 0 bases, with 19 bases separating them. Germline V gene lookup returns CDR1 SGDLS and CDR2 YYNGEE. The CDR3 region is CASSVESAGLSSSGNTIYF. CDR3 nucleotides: TGTGCCAGCAGCGTAGAGTCGGCAGGGCTCTCCTCCTCTGGAAACACCATATATTTT.

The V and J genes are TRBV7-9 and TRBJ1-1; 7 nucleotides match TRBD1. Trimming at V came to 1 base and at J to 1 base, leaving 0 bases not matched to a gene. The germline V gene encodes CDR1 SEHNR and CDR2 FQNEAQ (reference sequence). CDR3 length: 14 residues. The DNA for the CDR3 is TGTGCCAGCAGCTTAGGACAGGGGAACACTGAAGCTTTCTTT. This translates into CASSLGQGNTEAFF.

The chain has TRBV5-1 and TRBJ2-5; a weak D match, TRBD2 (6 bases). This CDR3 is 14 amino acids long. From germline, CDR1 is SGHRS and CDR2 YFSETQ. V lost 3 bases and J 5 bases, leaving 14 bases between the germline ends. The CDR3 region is CASSSGTVDETQYF. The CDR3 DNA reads TGCGCCAGCAGCTCCGGGACTGTGGATGAGACCCAGTACTTC.

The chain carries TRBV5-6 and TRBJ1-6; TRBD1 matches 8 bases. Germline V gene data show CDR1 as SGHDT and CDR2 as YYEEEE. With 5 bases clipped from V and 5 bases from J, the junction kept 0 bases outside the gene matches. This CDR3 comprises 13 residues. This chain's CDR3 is CASRGQDNSPLHF. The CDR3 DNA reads TGTGCCAGCAGGGGACAGGATAATTCACCCCTCCACTTT.

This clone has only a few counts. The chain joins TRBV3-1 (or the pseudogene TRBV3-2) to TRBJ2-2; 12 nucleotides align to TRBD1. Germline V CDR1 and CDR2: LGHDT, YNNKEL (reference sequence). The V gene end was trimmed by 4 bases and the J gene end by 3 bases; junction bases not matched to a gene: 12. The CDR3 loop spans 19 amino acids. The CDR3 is CASSPTPGQGAGDTGELFF. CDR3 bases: TGTGCCAGCAGCCCCACCCCGGGACAGGGGGCCGGGGACACCGGGGAGCTGTTTTTT.

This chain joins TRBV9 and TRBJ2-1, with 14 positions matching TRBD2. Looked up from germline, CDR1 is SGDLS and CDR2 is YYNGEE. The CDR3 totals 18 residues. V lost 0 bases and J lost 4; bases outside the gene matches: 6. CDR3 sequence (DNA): TGTGCCAGCAGCGTAGCTACCGGGACTAGCGGGGGATACAATGAGCAGTTCTTC. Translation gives CASSVATGTSGGYNEQFF.

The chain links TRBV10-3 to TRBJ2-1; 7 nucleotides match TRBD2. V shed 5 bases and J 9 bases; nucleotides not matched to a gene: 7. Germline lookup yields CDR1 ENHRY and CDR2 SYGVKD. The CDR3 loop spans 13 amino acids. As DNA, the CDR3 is TGTGCCATCAGTAACCGGGAGGCCGGTGAGCAGTTCTTC. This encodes CAISNREAGEQFF.

The CDR3 DNA is TGTGCCAGCAGCCTCCGGAGGGGGGGAAATGGCTACACCTTC. It yields the protein CASSLRRGGNGYTF. This chain connects TRBV6-5 to TRBJ1-2, with D maybe TRBD1 (6 bases). The CDR3 runs to 14 residues. Trimming removed 6 bases at V and 6 bases at J, with 17 bases between. The germline V gene has CDR1 MNHEY and CDR2 SVGAGI.

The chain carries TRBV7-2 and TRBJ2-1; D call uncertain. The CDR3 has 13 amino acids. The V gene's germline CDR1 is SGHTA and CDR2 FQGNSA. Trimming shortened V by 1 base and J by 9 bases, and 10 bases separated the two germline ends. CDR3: CASSLVRFGEQFF. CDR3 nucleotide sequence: TGTGCCAGCAGCTTAGTCAGGTTCGGTGAGCAGTTCTTC.

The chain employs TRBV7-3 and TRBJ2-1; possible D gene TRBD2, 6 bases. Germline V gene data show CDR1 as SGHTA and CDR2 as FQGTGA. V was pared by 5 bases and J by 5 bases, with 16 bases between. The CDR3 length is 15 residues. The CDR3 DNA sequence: TGTGCCAGCAGCCCCTATAGCGGTGGCGACAATGAGCAGTTCTTC. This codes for CASSPYSGGDNEQFF.